Each of the 28 T cell receptor beta chains below was sequenced from the same sample in a study of shared clonotypes between healthy human individuals (dated by TCRdb to about 2020). The protocol used for the library was the immunoSEQ multiplex PCR assay. TCRdb provides this immuneACCESS table in a form limited to in-frame rearrangements. Some clones are lacking; in checked studies, under half of them reflect an unresolved V gene, and why the rest are absent is not known. Here the sample has approximately 500,000 clones; around 73% occur a single time. Of the sample, around 12% falls within the top ten clones. The sequenced sample was PBMCs. These TCRs come from a woman aged 40 to 50 in good health. Some clones in this sample may be carry-over from other donors' samples.

CDR3 bases: TGTGCCAGCAGCAGAAGTAGCGGGAATTCCTACAATGAGCAGTTCTTC. Protein: CASSRSSGNSYNEQFF. The J gene is TRBJ2-1, the V gene TRBV7-6; TRBD2 aligns across 8 bases. With V trimmed by 5 bases and J by 1 base, 7 bases remained unmatched. The CDR3 totals 16 residues. CDR1 is SGHVS, CDR2 FNYEAQ, per germline.

This chain joins TRBV5-1 and TRBJ2-5; no clear D. Germline CDR1 and CDR2: SGHRS and YFSETQ. The CDR3 runs 11 residues. The ends were cut back, 0 bases at V and 7 bases at J, with 4 bases in the middle. In DNA, the CDR3 is TGCGCCAGCAGCTTGGAGGGGACCCAGTACTTC. It codes for CASSLEGTQYF.

The chain has TRBV28 and TRBJ2-1; 9 nucleotides line up with TRBD2. CDR3 length: 17 amino acids. Germline-derived CDR1 and CDR2 are MDHEN and SYDVKM. Germline trimming cut 8 bases from V and 0 bases from J; bases unmatched to any gene: 11. The CDR3 DNA sequence: TGTGCCAGCCATAGGCGGGGGGGCAGGGGCTCCTACAATGAGCAGTTCTTC. The encoded protein is CASHRRGGRGSYNEQFF. Combining the CDR3 with reference TRBV28 and TRBJ2-1 gives the whole variable domain DVKVTQSSRYLVKRTGEKVFLECVQDMDHENMFWYRQDPGLGLRLIYFSYDVKMKEKGDIPEGYSVSREKKERFSLILESASTNQTSMYLCASHRRGGRGSYNEQFFGPGTRLTVL.

The rearrangement uses TRBV6-5 and TRBJ1-3; D possibly corresponds to TRBD1 (5 bases). CDR1 MNHEY and CDR2 SVGAGI come from the germline V gene. Between the trimmed V and J ends, which lost 5 bases and 0 bases, there was a span of 11 bases. The CDR3 loop spans 15 amino acids. The CDR3 sequence is CASSLQAPSGNTIYF. The DNA of the CDR3 is TGTGCCAGCAGTCTACAGGCTCCCTCTGGAAACACCATATATTTT.

The genes are TRBV7-3 and TRBJ2-3; a weak D match, TRBD2 (5 bases). The V end was cut by 3 bases, the J end by 1 base, with 11 bases between. Germline V gives CDR1 SGHTA, CDR2 FQGTGA. The CDR3 contains 15 residues. The CDR3 spells CASSLPGGRTDTQYF. The CDR3 nucleotides are TGTGCCAGCAGCTTGCCAGGCGGGCGCACAGATACGCAGTATTTT.

Comment on this clone: Other DNA sequences of this sample code for an identical CDR3. The J gene is TRBJ1-5, the V gene TRBV27; D uncertain. The V end lost 2 bases, the J end lost 2 bases, and 4 bases lay between the germline ends. The CDR3 runs to 13 residues. CDR1 is MNHEY and CDR2 is SMNVEV in the germline V gene (reference sequence). In DNA form, the CDR3 reads TGTGCCAGCAGTTTAAATCGCAATCAGCCCCAGCATTTT. Encoded protein: CASSLNRNQPQHF.

The chain joins TRBV5-8 to TRBJ1-5; D not certain. Trimming removed 2 bases from V and 7 bases from J, with 10 bases in between. CDR1 SGHTS and CDR2 YDEGEE come from the germline V gene. This CDR3 spans 13 amino acids. Here the CDR3 reads CASSFVGQQPQHF. The DNA for the CDR3 is TGTGCCAGCAGCTTTGTTGGGCAGCAGCCCCAGCATTTT.

This clone was detected a few times. The CDR3 region has the DNA TGTGCCAGCAGCCTCGGGACTAGAGAGACCCAGTACTTC. This sequence encodes CASSLGTRETQYF. The rearrangement links TRBV28 to TRBJ2-5; 8 bases align to TRBD2. The CDR3 sequence is 13 residues long. V trimming: 6 bases; J trimming: 4 bases; junction bases outside the gene matches: 4. CDR1 and CDR2 (germline): MDHEN, SYDVKM.

This chain connects TRBV28 to TRBJ2-7; tentatively, D is TRBD1 (6 bases). The CDR3 is 12 amino acids. Germline V gives CDR1 MDHEN, CDR2 SYDVKM. V was shortened by 6 bases and J by 6 bases, with 12 bases between the two germline ends. This CDR3 is CASRQGFREQYF. CDR3 sequence (DNA): TGTGCCAGCAGACAGGGTTTCCGCGAGCAGTACTTC.

The V call is TRBV19, the J call TRBJ2-1; 9 bases map to TRBD1. Germline V gives CDR1 LNHDA, CDR2 SQIVND (reference sequence). The CDR3 covers 19 residues. Trimming at V came to 5 bases and at J to 10 bases, leaving 24 bases not matched to a gene. This CDR3 is CASSAGTGFSGDSLGEQFF. In DNA, the CDR3 is TGTGCCAGTAGTGCCGGGACAGGGTTTAGCGGAGATTCCTTGGGAGAGCAGTTCTTC.

This clone was counted once. The V call is TRBV2, the J call TRBJ1-3; 8 nucleotides line up with TRBD1. CDR1 and CDR2 (germline): SNHLY, FYNNEI. The CDR3 has 18 amino acids. The V gene end was trimmed by 7 bases and the J gene end by 4 bases; junction bases not matched to a gene: 18. The CDR3 DNA reads TGTGCCAGCACCCCTTGGACAGGGAGGACGAGTTCCGGAAACACCATATATTTT. This codes for CASTPWTGRTSSGNTIYF.

This clone was counted only a few times. This specimen includes other DNA sequences encoding the same CDR3. The chain has TRBV10-3 and TRBJ1-1; TRBD1 might be the D (6 bases). The CDR3 has 13 residues. V gave up 8 bases and J gave up 3 bases, with 13 bases separating them. Germline loops: CDR1 ENHRY, CDR2 SYGVKD. CDR3 DNA sequence: TGTGCCATCCAGGAAGGGGGGGACACTGAAGCTTTCTTT. This gives the protein CAIQEGGDTEAFF.

This clone was observed once. CDR3 bases: TGTGCCAGCAGTAGGCGGCTGCGGCCCCAGCATTTT. This gives the protein CASSRRLRPQHF. The chain couples TRBV28 to TRBJ1-5, with D uncertain. Trimming removed 5 bases at V and 9 bases at J, with 11 bases between. Germline V CDR1 and CDR2: MDHEN, SYDVKM. The CDR3 is made up of 12 amino acids.

Many counts were recorded for this clone. The chain recombines TRBV27 with TRBJ2-3; D may be TRBD2 (6 bases). The CDR3 extends over 15 amino acids. Germline-derived CDR1 and CDR2 are MNHEY and SMNVEV (reference sequence). The V end was cut by 2 bases, the J end by 2 bases, with 11 bases between. The CDR3 loop reads CASSLVSGTTDTQYF. The CDR3, as DNA: TGTGCCAGCAGTTTAGTTAGCGGCACCACAGATACGCAGTATTTT.

The chain employs TRBV5-4 and TRBJ2-1, with 10 bases identical to TRBD1. Per the germline V gene, CDR1 is SGHNT and CDR2 is YYREEE (reference sequence). This CDR3 is 15 amino acids long. Germline trimming cut 2 bases from V and 7 bases from J; bases unmatched to any gene: 6. The CDR3 DNA reads TGTGCCAGCAGCTTCCGGGACAGGGGAAATAATGAGCAGTTCTTC. Translating gives CASSFRDRGNNEQFF.

J is TRBJ1-1 and V is TRBV5-3, with a weak D call TRBD1 (6 bases). TRBV5-3 is filed as an ORF, its function uncertain. The V end lost 1 base, the J end lost 5 bases, and 12 bases lay between the germline ends. This CDR3 region has 14 residues. CDR3 sequence (DNA): TGTGCCAGAAGCTTGAGAGTCAGGGGTACTGAAGCTTTCTTT. The encoded protein is CARSLRVRGTEAFF.

This chain links TRBV4-2 with TRBJ2-7; D unresolved. Germline CDR1 and CDR2: LGHNA and YNFKEQ. Trimming left V 0 bases short and J 4 bases short, with 7 bases between. The length of the CDR3 is 13 residues. The CDR3 DNA follows: TGTGCCAGCAGCCAAGAACTACGATACGAGCAGTACTTC. Amino acids: CASSQELRYEQYF.

The gene calls are TRBV5-1 and TRBJ1-2, with 7 nucleotides matching TRBD1. With V trimmed by 4 bases and J by 6 bases, 12 bases remained unmatched. CDR3 length: 15 amino acids. Germline V gene data show CDR1 as SGHRS and CDR2 as YFSETQ. CDR3 residues: CASSPQITTGNGYTF. The CDR3 coding sequence is TGCGCCAGCAGCCCCCAAATAACGACAGGGAATGGCTACACCTTC.

This rearrangement joins TRBV7-9 to TRBJ2-7; D unresolved. The V gene lost 2 bases and the J gene lost 2 bases, with 7 bases spanning the gap. This CDR3 has 13 amino acids. Per germline, CDR1 SEHNR and CDR2 FQNEAQ (reference sequence). The CDR3 loop is CASSLLGTYEQYF. The CDR3 DNA reads as TGTGCCAGCAGCTTACTGGGGACCTACGAGCAGTACTTC.

The rearrangement joins TRBV6-7 to TRBJ2-5, with 9 bases matching TRBD2. TRBV6-7 is noted as an ORF with a role that remains uncertain. This CDR3 contains 14 residues. V lost 2 bases to trimming and J lost 3 bases; unmatched junction nucleotides: 1. The DNA for the CDR3 is TGTGCCAGCAGTTACCCTAGCGGGAAAGAGACCCAGTACTTC. Its protein product is CASSYPSGKETQYF.

The CDR3 DNA reads TGTGCCAGCTCACCACCGTCAGATAATGAAAAACTGTTTTTT. This sequence encodes CASSPPSDNEKLFF. The J gene is TRBJ1-4, the V gene TRBV18; no clear D. The CDR3 sequence is 14 residues long. The germline V gene has CDR1 KGHSH and CDR2 LQKENI. V was clipped by 0 bases and J by 4 bases, with 6 bases between them.

The chain is built from TRBV4-3 and TRBJ1-4; D gene ambiguous. Trimming pared 3 bases from V and 11 bases from J, leaving 10 bases between. Germline-derived CDR1 and CDR2 are LGHNA and YSLEER. The CDR3 extends over 12 amino acids. CDR3 residues: CASSHQGGKLFF. CDR3 nucleotides: TGCGCCAGCAGCCACCAAGGAGGCAAACTGTTTTTT.

This clone was counted between two and nine times. The rearrangement joins TRBV6-1 to TRBJ1-4; TRBD1 matches 7 bases. The CDR3 is 14 residues long. From germline, CDR1 is MNHNS and CDR2 SASEGT. J was trimmed by 8 bases and V by 6 bases; bases with no gene match: 9. The CDR3 DNA reads TGTGCCAGCAGGAGACAGGGAGGGGAGGAAAAACTGTTTTTT. It is translated as CASRRQGGEEKLFF.

V usage is TRBV7-9 and J usage is TRBJ2-1, with TRBD2 matching over 8 bases. The CDR3 runs to 16 residues. Trimming at V came to 5 bases and at J to 12 bases, leaving 18 bases not matched to a gene. CDR1 is SEHNR, CDR2 FQNEAQ, per germline (reference sequence). The CDR3 DNA follows: TGTGCCAGCAGCAGTCATCCGGGACTAGGGACCGTAGGGCAGTTCTTC. Its translation: CASSSHPGLGTVGQFF.

This chain joins TRBV7-9 and TRBJ2-5, with D unclear. This CDR3 is 12 amino acids long. Germline V gene sequence: CDR1 SEHNR, CDR2 FQNEAQ (reference sequence). Deletions cut 4 bases from V and 4 bases from J, with 7 bases between. The CDR3 DNA reads as TGTGCCAGCAGCTACCTCCGAGAGACCCAGTACTTC. As protein: CASSYLRETQYF.

In this sample, this clone turned up a few times. The rearrangement uses TRBV6-1 and TRBJ2-5; weak D call: TRBD1 (6 bases). The CDR3 spans 15 residues. Trimming removed 2 bases from V and 8 bases from J, with 18 bases in between. In germline, CDR1 is MNHNS, CDR2 SASEGT. The CDR3 region has the DNA TGTGCCAGCAGTGAACTACGTGGGGGCCCGGGTACCCAGTACTTC. Its translation is CASSELRGGPGTQYF.

The chain employs TRBV18 and TRBJ1-1; possible D gene TRBD1, 6 bases. The CDR3 runs 15 residues. The germline CDR1 and CDR2 sequences are KGHSH and LQKENI. The germline V and J ends were trimmed by 0 bases and 4 bases, with 12 bases remaining between them. The CDR3 DNA follows: TGTGCCAGCTCACCACCGGCAGGGGTGGTCACTGAAGCTTTCTTT. This translates into CASSPPAGVVTEAFF.

This clone showed up just once. The J gene is TRBJ2-2, the V gene TRBV4-2, with D perhaps assigned TRBD1 or TRBD2 (5 bases each). The germline V and J ends were trimmed by 1 base and 5 bases, with 14 bases remaining between them. Germline V gene sequence: CDR1 LGHNA, CDR2 YNFKEQ. The CDR3 totals 16 residues. The CDR3 sequence: CASSQVLQWGTGELFF. DNA of the CDR3: TGTGCCAGCAGCCAAGTCCTACAGTGGGGGACCGGGGAGCTGTTTTTT.